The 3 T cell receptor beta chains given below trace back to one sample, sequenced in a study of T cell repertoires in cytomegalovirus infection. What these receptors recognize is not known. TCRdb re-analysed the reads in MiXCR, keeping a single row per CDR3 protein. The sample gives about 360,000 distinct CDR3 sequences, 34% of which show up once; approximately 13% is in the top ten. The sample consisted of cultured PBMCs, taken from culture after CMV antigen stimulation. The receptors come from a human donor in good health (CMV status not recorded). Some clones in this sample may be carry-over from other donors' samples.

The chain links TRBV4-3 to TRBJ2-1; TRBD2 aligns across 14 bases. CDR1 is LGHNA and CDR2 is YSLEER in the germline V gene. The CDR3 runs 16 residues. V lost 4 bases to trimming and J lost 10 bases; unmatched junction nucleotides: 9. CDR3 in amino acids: CASSPGLAGDVTEQFF. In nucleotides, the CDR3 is TGCGCCAGCAGCCCGGGACTAGCGGGAGATGTCACGGAGCAGTTCTTC.

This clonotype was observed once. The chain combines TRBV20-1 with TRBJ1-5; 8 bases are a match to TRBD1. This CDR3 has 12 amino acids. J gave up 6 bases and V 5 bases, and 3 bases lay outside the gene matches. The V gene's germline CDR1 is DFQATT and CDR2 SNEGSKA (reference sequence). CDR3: CSAQGAAQPQHF. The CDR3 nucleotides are TGCAGTGCTCAGGGGGCTGCTCAGCCCCAGCATTTT.

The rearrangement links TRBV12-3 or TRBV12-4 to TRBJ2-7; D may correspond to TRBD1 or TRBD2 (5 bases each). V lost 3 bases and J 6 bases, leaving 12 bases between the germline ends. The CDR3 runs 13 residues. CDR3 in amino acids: CASSLVGVPEQYV. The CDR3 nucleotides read TGTGCCAGCAGTTTGGTGGGGGTCCCCGAGCAGTACGTC.